Presented here are 27 T cell receptor beta chains from one specimen sequenced in a study of blood T cell repertoires in COVID-19. Sequenced by immunoSEQ multiplex PCR; TCRdb stores in-frame clones only, minus some. The table records fewer than 60,000 clones, 85% to 90% of them present only once. Sequencing input: peripheral blood. The receptors were gathered from a man at least 80 years old with active or convalescent COVID-19.

This clone appeared a few times. V usage is TRBV28 and J usage is TRBJ2-3; D gene ambiguous. The CDR3 is 14 residues long. Per the germline V gene, CDR1 is MDHEN and CDR2 is SYDVKM. V gave up 7 bases and J gave up 4 bases, with 15 bases separating them. The CDR3 DNA reads as TGTGCCAGCATCAAGTCGAGTAGTCCAGATACGCAGTATTTT. Protein sequence: CASIKSSSPDTQYF.

The CDR3 DNA sequence: TGTGCCAGCAGCCGTGCCGTGGCAGGAGGCACCGGGGAGCTGTTTTTT. Translation: CASSRAVAGGTGELFF. V and J are TRBV7-8 and TRBJ2-2; TRBD2 might be the D (5 bases). CDR1 and CDR2 (germline): SGHVS, FQNEAQ. This CDR3 has 16 residues. Trimming cost V 5 bases and J 4 bases, with 17 bases left between them.

The chain carries TRBV6-6 and TRBJ2-5, with D maybe TRBD2 (5 bases). V lost 4 bases and J lost 5, with 11 bases in between. The CDR3 is made up of 13 amino acids. CDR1 is MNHNY, CDR2 SVGAGI, per germline (reference sequence). The CDR3 here is CASSSSGEETQYF. The CDR3 DNA reads as TGTGCCAGCAGTTCGTCCGGGGAGGAGACCCAGTACTTC.

The J gene is TRBJ1-4, the V gene TRBV18; D call uncertain. This CDR3 region has 14 residues. Per the germline V gene, CDR1 is KGHSH and CDR2 is LQKENI. V lost 2 bases to trimming and J lost 5 bases, with 9 bases between them. The CDR3 spells CASSPRDGNEKLFF. The DNA of the CDR3 is TGTGCCAGCTCACCAAGAGACGGGAATGAAAAACTGTTTTTT.

The gene calls are TRBV11-2 and TRBJ1-2; 9 positions agree with TRBD1. V was pared by 1 base and J by 4 bases, with 10 bases of the junction left unmatched. This CDR3 region has 17 residues. Germline V gene lookup returns CDR1 SGHAT and CDR2 FQNNGV. The CDR3 here is CASSLVLGTGISYGYTF. CDR3 nucleotide sequence: TGTGCCAGCAGCTTAGTCTTGGGGACAGGGATAAGCTATGGCTACACCTTC. The full variable domain, rest sourced from reference TRBV11-2 and TRBJ1-2, is EAGVAQSPRYKIIEKRQSVAFWCNPISGHATLYWYQQILGQGPKLLIQFQNNGVVDDSQLPKDRFSAERLKGVDSTLKIQPAKLEDSAVYLCASSLVLGTGISYGYTFGSGTRLTVV.

The gene calls are TRBV6-2 or TRBV6-3 and TRBJ2-7; 10 bases map to TRBD2. This CDR3 is built from 16 residues. Germline V gene lookup returns CDR1 MNHEY and CDR2 SVGEGT. The J segment lost 5 bases and the V segment lost 4 bases, leaving 11 bases of the junction unmatched. Here the CDR3 DNA reads TGTGCCAGCAGTTCCGATTCGAGCGGGAGGGTCGACGAGCAGTACTTC. Protein sequence: CASSSDSSGRVDEQYF.

The rearrangement joins TRBV6-6 to TRBJ2-7; D is possibly TRBD1 (6 bases). The V end lost 6 bases, the J end lost 5 bases, and 20 bases lay between the germline ends. Germline lookup yields CDR1 MNHNY and CDR2 SVGAGI (reference sequence). CDR3 size: 15 residues. The DNA for the CDR3 is TGTGCCAGCAGCCTCGAGGTTACAGGGAACAACGAGCAGTACTTC. Translated, it gives CASSLEVTGNNEQYF.

The count of this clone is one. The rearrangement links TRBV11-2 to TRBJ2-2; 8 bases are shared with TRBD1. The CDR3 runs 18 residues. V gave up 2 bases and J gave up 6 bases; unmatched junction bases: 14. The germline gives CDR1 SGHAT, CDR2 FQNNGV. CDR3 bases: TGTGCCAGCAGCTTATCGGACCCGGGACAGGCGGGTGCCGGGGAGCTGTTTTTT. The encoded protein is CASSLSDPGQAGAGELFF.

The table lists this clone with a count of one. The chain recombines TRBV27 with TRBJ2-5; no clear D gene. CDR1 MNHEY and CDR2 SMNVEV come from the germline V gene (reference sequence). V lost 5 bases, J lost 1 base, and 11 bases lay in between. The CDR3 covers 14 residues. Here the CDR3 DNA reads TGTGCCAGCAGTACCTCTAGGAGCCAAGAGACCCAGTACTTC. Translation gives CASSTSRSQETQYF.

The V call is TRBV7-9, the J call TRBJ1-3; 7 bases fit TRBD1. Germline CDR1 and CDR2: SEHNR and FQNEAQ (reference sequence). After removal of 1 base from V and 0 bases from J, the junction contained 3 bases not matched to a gene. The CDR3 spans 16 residues. The CDR3 DNA follows: TGTGCCAGCAGCTTAGGACAGGGTAGCTCTGGAAACACCATATATTTT. It specifies CASSLGQGSSGNTIYF.

The chain links TRBV7-8 to TRBJ2-3; 14 positions match TRBD2. The CDR3 spans 18 residues. V was pared by 6 bases and J by 4 bases, with 12 bases of the junction left unmatched. The germline V gene encodes CDR1 SGHVS and CDR2 FQNEAQ. CDR3 region: CASRQLGTSGSSADTQYF. As DNA, the CDR3 is TGTGCCAGCAGACAACTCGGGACTAGCGGGAGTAGCGCAGATACGCAGTATTTT.

This chain joins TRBV19 and TRBJ2-2; TRBD1 might be the D (5 bases). This CDR3 has 16 amino acids. Germline V gene sequence: CDR1 LNHDA, CDR2 SQIVND (reference sequence). The V gene lost 6 bases and the J gene lost 4 bases, with 18 bases spanning the gap. The CDR3 nucleotides read TGTGCCAGTAGAAGGAGTGCGGACACTATCACCGGGGAGCTGTTTTTT. It encodes CASRRSADTITGELFF.

The chain recombines TRBV28 with TRBJ1-6; D possibly corresponds to TRBD1 (5 bases). V was trimmed by 2 bases and J by 4 bases, leaving 15 bases between them. This CDR3 is 17 amino acids long. Germline CDR1 reads MDHEN; CDR2 reads SYDVKM. CDR3 nucleotides: TGTGCCAGCAGTTTAGGGGCTGTTGGGAAATATAATTCACCCCTCCACTTT. It codes for CASSLGAVGKYNSPLHF.

In this sample, this clone turned up once. The V gene is TRBV5-1, the J gene TRBJ2-1; 10 bases map to TRBD2. The germline gives CDR1 SGHRS, CDR2 YFSETQ. With 0 bases clipped from V and 0 bases from J, the junction kept 3 bases outside the gene matches. The CDR3 sequence is 17 residues long. This CDR3 reads CASSLVAGGNSYNEQFF. As DNA, the CDR3 is TGCGCCAGCAGCTTGGTAGCGGGAGGTAACTCCTACAATGAGCAGTTCTTC.

The chain recombines TRBV5-1 with TRBJ2-3, with 10 bases that match TRBD1. Germline-derived CDR1 and CDR2 are SGHRS and YFSETQ. V trimming: 3 bases; J trimming: 0 bases; junction bases outside the gene matches: 4. The CDR3 has 16 residues. The CDR3 reads CASSSRTGGSTDTQYF. The CDR3 nucleotides read TGCGCCAGCAGCTCTAGGACAGGGGGGAGCACAGATACGCAGTATTTT.

DNA of the CDR3: TGTGCCAGCAGCCAAGTAGGTATCGACAGGGGGGCGGGAAACACTGAAGCTTTCTTT. Amino acid sequence: CASSQVGIDRGAGNTEAFF. The rearrangement links TRBV3-1 (or the pseudogene TRBV3-2) to TRBJ1-1, with 9 bases fitting TRBD1. Per germline, CDR1 LGHDT and CDR2 YNNKEL (reference sequence). V was clipped by 1 base and J by 2 bases; unmatched bases: 14. There are 19 residues in the CDR3.

The V and J genes are TRBV7-9 and TRBJ1-1, with D maybe TRBD1 (5 bases). This CDR3 comprises 16 residues. V lost 6 bases to trimming and J lost 5 bases, with 22 bases between them. Looked up from germline, CDR1 is SEHNR and CDR2 is FQNEAQ (reference sequence). CDR3 sequence reads: CASRPWAASKGTEAFF. DNA for the CDR3: TGTGCCAGCAGACCCTGGGCCGCCTCCAAGGGGACTGAAGCTTTCTTT.

The chain uses TRBV5-1 and TRBJ2-5; the D gene is possibly TRBD2 (6 bases). CDR1 is SGHRS and CDR2 is YFSETQ in the germline V gene. V lost 3 bases to trimming and J lost 4 bases, with 13 bases between them. The CDR3 contains 14 residues. The CDR3 DNA reads TGCGCCAGCAGCTCGGTCGGGGGAGGAGAGACCCAGTACTTC. Translating gives CASSSVGGGETQYF.

This clone was picked up one time. The chain employs TRBV4-3 and TRBJ2-7; D is possibly TRBD2 (6 bases). Trimming took 1 base from V and 3 from J, leaving 19 bases between them. The CDR3 extends over 17 amino acids. Germline-derived CDR1 and CDR2 are LGHNA and YSLEER. CDR3 sequence (DNA): TGCGCCAGCAGCCAAGGGTCGCCACGGGGGAGGTTCTACGAGCAGTACTTC. Amino acid sequence: CASSQGSPRGRFYEQYF.

DNA for the CDR3: TGTGCCAGCAGCTTGGGCGGGGGCGTAGGATCACCCCTCCACTTT. This gives the protein CASSLGGGVGSPLHF. The chain couples TRBV7-9 to TRBJ1-6; a possible D gene is TRBD1 (6 bases). Trimming took off 3 bases at V and 10 bases at J, with 16 bases between the two ends. The germline V gene encodes CDR1 SEHNR and CDR2 FQNEAQ (reference sequence). The CDR3 is 15 amino acids.

The chain is built from TRBV7-9 and TRBJ1-1; 8 nucleotides match TRBD1. After removal of 5 bases from V and 5 bases from J, the junction contained 7 bases not matched to a gene. The CDR3 covers 14 residues. Germline V CDR1 and CDR2: SEHNR, FQNEAQ (reference sequence). The DNA for the CDR3 is TGTGCCAGCAGCCCTGGACAGGGTGGAACTGAAGCTTTCTTT. This gives the protein CASSPGQGGTEAFF.

This clone was counted between two and nine times. V usage is TRBV5-1 and J usage is TRBJ1-1, with D unclear. CDR1 is SGHRS and CDR2 is YFSETQ in the germline V gene. This CDR3 is built from 14 residues. V was shortened by 0 bases and J by 1 base, with 7 bases between the two germline ends. In DNA, the CDR3 is TGCGCCAGCAGCTTGGTTGCAGAGAACACTGAAGCTTTCTTT. It translates to CASSLVAENTEAFF. The full variable domain, with the rest looked up from reference TRBV5-1 and TRBJ1-1, is KAGVTQTPRYLIKTRGQQVTLSCSPISGHRSVSWYQQTPGQGLQFLFEYFSETQRNKGNFPGRFSGRQFSNSRSEMNVSTLELGDSALYLCASSLVAENTEAFFGQGTRLTVV.

The CDR3 DNA sequence: TGTGCCAGTATCCCGGGACACAACTACAATGAGCAGTTCTTC. This translates into CASIPGHNYNEQFF. The genes are TRBV19 and TRBJ2-1; TRBD1 is a possible D gene (6 bases). The CDR3 is 14 residues long. Trimming took off 7 bases at V and 3 bases at J, with 13 bases between the two ends. Germline-derived CDR1 and CDR2 are LNHDA and SQIVND (reference sequence). The full variable domain, rest sourced from reference TRBV19 and TRBJ2-1, is DGGITQSPKYLFRKEGQNVTLSCEQNLNHDAMYWYRQDPGQGLRLIYYSQIVNDFQKGDIAEGYSVSREKKESFPLTVTSAQKNPTAFYLCASIPGHNYNEQFFGPGTRLTVL.

The chain recombines TRBV14 with TRBJ2-2; D gene unclear. Germline V gives CDR1 SGHDN, CDR2 FVKESK. The CDR3 length is 14 residues. The germline V and J ends were trimmed by 1 base and 5 bases, with 8 bases remaining between them. In DNA, the CDR3 is TGTGCCAGCAGCCAAGTAATCAGTACCGGGGAGCTGTTTTTT. This codes for CASSQVISTGELFF.

The rearrangement joins TRBV28 to TRBJ1-5; D may be TRBD1 (6 bases). In germline, CDR1 is MDHEN, CDR2 SYDVKM. The CDR3 runs 14 residues. V dropped 3 bases and J dropped 7 bases, with 13 bases sitting between them. The CDR3 sequence is CASSLWQGSQPQHF. The CDR3 nucleotides read TGTGCCAGCAGTTTGTGGCAGGGGAGCCAGCCCCAGCATTTT.

The genes are TRBV7-2 and TRBJ2-4; possibly TRBD2 for D (6 bases). CDR1 is SGHTA and CDR2 is FQGNSA in the germline V gene. This CDR3 comprises 16 residues. V lost 1 base and J lost 2, with 12 bases in between. CDR3 nucleotide sequence: TGTGCCAGCAGCTTAGTTGGGGGGTCAACCAAAAACATTCAGTACTTC. As protein: CASSLVGGSTKNIQYF.

This rearrangement joins TRBV28 to TRBJ2-7; 8 bases are a match to TRBD2. Germline V lookup: CDR1 MDHEN, CDR2 SYDVKM. The CDR3 runs 14 residues. Trimming cost V 7 bases and J 0 bases; bases outside gene matches: 5. For the CDR3, the DNA is TGTGCCAGCACCACGGGGGGGACCTCCTACGAGCAGTACTTC. This gives the protein CASTTGGTSYEQYF.